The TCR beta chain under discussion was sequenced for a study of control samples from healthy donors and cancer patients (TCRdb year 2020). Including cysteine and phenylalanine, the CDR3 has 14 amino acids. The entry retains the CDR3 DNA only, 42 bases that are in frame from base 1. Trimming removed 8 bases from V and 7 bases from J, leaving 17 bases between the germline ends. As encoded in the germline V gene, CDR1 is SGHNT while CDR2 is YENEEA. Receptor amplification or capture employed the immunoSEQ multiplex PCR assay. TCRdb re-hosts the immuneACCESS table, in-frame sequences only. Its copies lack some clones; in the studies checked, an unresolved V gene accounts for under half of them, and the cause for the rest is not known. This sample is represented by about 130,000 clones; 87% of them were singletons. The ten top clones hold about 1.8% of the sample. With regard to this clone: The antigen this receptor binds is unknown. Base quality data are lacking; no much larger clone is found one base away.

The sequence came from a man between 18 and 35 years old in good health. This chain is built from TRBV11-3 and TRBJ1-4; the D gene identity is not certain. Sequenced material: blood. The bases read TGTGCCAGCCTCGTATGGGAGTTCACTGAAAAACTGTTTTTT. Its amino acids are CASLVWEFTEKLFF.